This T cell receptor beta chain is drawn from a study of preoperative IRX-2 immunotherapy in early breast cancer. TCRdb's table, derived via immunoSEQ multiplex PCR, lists solely in-frame clones and lacks some. The repertoire holds 25,000 to 30,000 clones, with almost 90% as singletons. The germline CDR1 and CDR2 sequences are SGHNT and YYREEE (reference sequence). V lost 0 bases to trimming and J lost 3 bases, with 1 base between them. This CDR3 contains 12 residues. Described treatment: preoperative locoregional IRX-2 cytokine immunotherapy. Samples came from a phase Ib trial of preoperative locoregional IRX-2 cytokine immunotherapy.

The receptor's source is a human donor with breast cancer. The V call is TRBV5-4, the J call TRBJ1-3; no definite D call. Collection took place from a patient treated with IRX-2 immunotherapy. DNA of the CDR3: TGTGCCAGCAGCTTGGATGGAAACACCATATATTTT. It codes for CASSLDGNTIYF.